This T cell receptor beta chain was recorded in a study of regulatory T cells in long-lasting Graves disease (dated by TCRdb to 2020 to 2022). Notes on the research overall: Persistent Graves' disease was defined as persistently positive TSH receptor autoantibodies together with antithyroid drug treatment for over 5 years. Persistent Graves' disease patients were compared with newly diagnosed Graves' disease patients by peripheral blood TCR sequencing and RNA sequencing. The study took place in China and was registered as a clinical trial. A total of some 35 samples underwent TCR sequencing, from roughly 13 patients with persistent Graves' disease and approximately 20 patients with newly diagnosed Graves' disease. On average, persistent Graves' disease patients in the clinical cohort had been on antithyroid drugs for about 10.3 years. Overall study results and their limits: Patients with persistent disease shared more public clonotypes (around 2,500) than newly diagnosed patients did (more than 900). Persistent disease showed preferential use of TRBV28, TRBJ1-2 and TRBJ2-5, whereas newly diagnosed disease favored TRBV20-1 and TRBJ2-1. Peripheral blood alone was examined, since thyroid tissue, which constituted the primary lesion, could not be accessed. Lower TCR Shannon entropy and fewer highly expanded clones were observed in persistent Graves' disease patients than in newly diagnosed patients, which suggested clonal expansion. Only the TCR beta chain was sequenced and analyzed. The authors acknowledged the small sample size as a limitation that may reduce accuracy.

V is shortened by 3 bases, J by 5 bases, and the region joining them spans 4 bases. Based on the germline V gene (reference sequence), the CDR1 and CDR2 sequences are SEHNR and FQNEAQ. From its cysteine to its phenylalanine, the CDR3 spans 12 amino acids. The DNA shown is the 36-base CDR3, in frame from base 1. The time point label here, explained by the study, means: persistent/refractory GD, antithyroid drugs over 5 years with positive TRAb. RNA was extracted from PBMCs in TRIzol for both TCR sequencing and RNA sequencing. The diagnosis of Graves' disease followed American Thyroid Association guidelines. Recruitment of patients was carried out at an endocrinology department in Xi'an, China. Each patient gave about 10 milliliters of peripheral blood, collected in an EDTA anticoagulant tube. PBMCs were isolated by Ficoll Paque Plus density gradient separation without further T cell sorting. An Agilent 2100 Bioanalyzer and agarose gel were used to check RNA quality, while a NanoDrop 2000 measured RNA concentration.

This clonotype was seen ten or more times. It has no known antigen specificity. One base away there is no much larger clone; base qualities are not given. The library was obtained by multiplex PCR. Sequencing was carried out with an Illumina HiSeq 4000. To build TCR beta libraries, CDR3 regions were amplified by Arm-PCR using iRepertoire HTBI primers. Before sequencing, the PCR products underwent gel purification. Concerning the study's data processing: Gene usage analysis of CDR3 amino acid clonotypes used the approximately 62 TRBV and 14 to 15 TRBJ segments found across samples. COPE and FqMerger were used to merge filtered high-quality paired reads into contigs. BLAST was used to align contigs to IMGT TRBV, TRBD and TRBJ reference genes, with CDR3 defined following IMGT. Highly expanded clones were defined as clonotypes with a frequency above 0.1%. Shannon entropy was used to measure repertoire diversity, and the Gini coefficient was used to measure V-J evenness. A clonotype was considered public if more than one individual shared it. Using fastp at Q25 and MiXCR, TCRdb reprocessed the public reads and kept productive beta chains. A single entry per CDR3 protein holds the most common genes and DNA from its merged rows. What appears here as the V and J calls and clone size reflects TCRdb's work, not the paper's. Here the sample has under 350,000 distinct CDR3 sequences; 22% occur a single time. The leading ten clones occupy roughly three fifths of the sample.

The sequence was obtained from a female donor with Graves disease. This chain is built from TRBV7-9 and TRBJ2-2; the D gene is not confidently resolved. The sample consisted of peripheral blood mononuclear cells (PBMCs), taken when the disease was refractory, from a patient treated with antithyroid drugs. The CDR3 loop reads CASSLETGELFF. The DNA sequence reads TGTGCCAGCAGCTTGGAGACCGGGGAGCTGTTTTTT.